This record concerns one TCR beta chain sequence. Its antigen is still unknown. No base quality values were provided; no much bigger clone lies one nucleotide off. The sample originates from a study of T cells in Graves' hyperthyroidism and ophthalmopathy (dated by TCRdb to between 2018 and 2021). About the investigation overall: Peripheral blood was collected at initial diagnosis, before any treatment. To identify TCR V-J signatures that set the groups apart, the researchers used a discovery cohort of 100 patients, made up of 40 to 45 with Graves' ophthalmopathy and about 60 with stable Graves' hyperthyroidism. Prospective prediction of ophthalmopathy was tested in an independent validation cohort consisting of some 19 hyperthyroidism patients and some 17 patients who later progressed to ophthalmopathy. The 75 to 100 discovery patients were divided at random into training and test sets in a 7:3 ratio. Thyroid tissue and blood T-cell repertoires from roughly 6 Graves' hyperthyroidism patients were also compared in the study. After sampling, hyperthyroidism patients received methimazole starting at 30 mg daily, and ophthalmopathy patients received high-dose intravenous methylprednisolone. The paper describes TCR Vbeta CDR3 sequencing of 140 or so peripheral blood samples, made up of roughly 40 ophthalmopathy patients, 70 to 75 hyperthyroidism patients and about 17 progressor patients. Points the paper makes about the study in general: Sample size was not statistically predetermined, and blinding of investigators to group allocation was not performed. A model built on a 13 V-J signature distinguished ophthalmopathy from stable hyperthyroidism, reaching around 90% sensitivity and 81.08% specificity in cross-validation and 80%/75% in testing. During validation, the model predicted progression to ophthalmopathy a median of about 6.3 months ahead of onset, with roughly 65% sensitivity and under 85% specificity. Blood samples also contained most of the expanded thyroid clonotypes (frequency above 0.001), which suggests that blood repertoires may reflect thyroid immune responses.

Moderately to severely active disease, a Clinical Activity Score of at least 3, a NOSPECS grade of at least 4, and a duration under 3 months were present in ophthalmopathy patients. Any patient with an uncontrolled infection, another autoimmune disease, pregnancy or lactation was excluded. Clinical symptoms, serum thyroxine and TRAb, thyroid ultrasound, and orbital computed tomography formed the basis for the diagnoses. Ficoll-Paque density gradient centrifugation was used to isolate PBMCs from 10 ml of fresh peripheral blood. Total RNA was extracted with Trizol reagent, and quality was checked on an Agilent 2100 Bioanalyzer. TCR beta CDR3 regions were amplified from RNA transcripts. For the first round of RT-PCR on the TCR CDR3, the HTBI primer set was used together with the Qiagen OneStep RT-PCR kit. Libraries were constructed in a second round of multiplex PCR, after which size selection and purification were carried out. Sequencing of the libraries was done on an Illumina HiSeq2000 using paired-end 100 bp reads. In the source study's methods: SOAPnuke was used to process the raw data, with reads discarded if the reads contained adapters or uncalled bases, had a mean Phred below 15, or lacked an exact constant-primer or identifier match. High-quality paired reads were merged using COPE v1.2.5, and each unique nucleotide sequence was defined as a clonotype. Clonotypes were aligned to IMGT TRBV, TRBD and TRBJ reference segments using MiTCR v1.1. The analysis included only V-J combinations with a frequency above 0.0001, which together covered around 99% of the repertoires. The TCS score was defined as F50 (clonal expansion) divided by E x V (chaos), with BLOSUM62-based TCRdist calculated between CDR3 peptides within each V-J. Welch's t-statistics and random forest reduced fewer than 550 V-J features to under 15, which were used in a naive Bayes classifier (R e1071). The public reads were reprocessed in TCRdb via fastp at Q25 and MiXCR, keeping in-frame beta chains. All rows with the same CDR3 protein become a single entry with the most common DNA and genes. The V and J calls follow TCRdb's processing rather than the paper's. The sample table lists approximately 690,000 distinct CDR3 sequences, around 13% of them with a count of one. Around 13% of the sample rests with the top ten.

The trim is 0 bases for V and 3 bases for J, with a gap of 12 bases between the germline ends. The CDR3, from cysteine to phenylalanine, totals 15 residues. The read is trimmed to its CDR3 DNA, 45 bases read in frame from base 1. CDR1 and CDR2 are read off the germline V gene as LGHNA and YSLEER. This sequence was found in a woman aged 50 to 60 with Graves' ophthalmopathy. The chain joins TRBV4-3 to TRBJ2-7; TRBD1 is perhaps the D gene, given 6 matching bases. Sequencing was done on a sample of blood. The CDR3 here reads CASSQDRDTIYEQYF. The DNA reads TGCGCCAGCAGCCAAGATCGGGACACGATCTACGAGCAGTACTTC.